Below are 30 T cell receptor beta chains sequenced from a single sample in a study of OX40 agonist ivuxolimab in advanced cancers. The data were produced by immunoSEQ multiplex PCR, yet TCRdb's version contains in-frame clones alone and is incomplete. The sample holds about 90,000 clones, about 90% seen once. The sample in question was CD4+ or CD8+ T cells sorted from blood, obtained in a trial of the OX40 agonist ivuxolimab. The receptors here all came from an adult with an advanced solid tumor such as melanoma, head and neck, liver or kidney cancer.

The chain uses TRBV5-1 and TRBJ2-2; D ambiguous. The CDR3 sequence is 13 residues long. Trimming removed 4 bases from V and 6 bases from J, with 10 bases in between. Germline loops: CDR1 SGHRS, CDR2 YFSETQ. Written as DNA, the CDR3 is TGCGCCAGCAGCCGCATACGGGCCGGGGAGCTGTTTTTT. Residues: CASSRIRAGELFF.

This sequence joins TRBV19 and TRBJ2-7; D is perhaps TRBD1 or TRBD2 (6 bases each). Between the trimmed V and J ends, which lost 5 bases and 2 bases, there was a span of 16 bases. Germline CDR1 is LNHDA and CDR2 is SQIVND (reference sequence). The CDR3 loop spans 15 amino acids. The CDR3 DNA reads TGTGCCAGTAGTTGGTTTCCGGGGGCAGCCTACGAGCAGTACTTC. Amino acid sequence: CASSWFPGAAYEQYF.

V gene TRBV5-8 combines with J gene TRBJ2-5, with a possible D match to TRBD2 (5 bases). The CDR3 totals 15 residues. Trimming shortened V by 0 bases and J by 5 bases, and 14 bases separated the two germline ends. Germline CDR1 reads SGHTS; CDR2 reads YDEGEE. The CDR3 here is CASSLALTRGETQYF. CDR3 nucleotide sequence: TGTGCCAGCAGCTTGGCGCTCACAAGAGGGGAGACCCAGTACTTC.

J is TRBJ2-5 and V is TRBV29-1, with TRBD2 as a possible D gene (6 bases). V gave up 4 bases and J gave up 3 bases, with 9 bases separating them. CDR1 and CDR2 from the germline V gene are SQVTM and ANQGSEA. The CDR3 covers 12 residues. In DNA, the CDR3 is TGCAGCGTTGGGGGCGGGGAAGAGACCCAGTACTTC. Its protein product is CSVGGGEETQYF.

The chain links TRBV18 to TRBJ2-7; 11 nucleotides agree with TRBD2. CDR3 length: 17 residues. V shed 2 bases, J shed 3 bases, and the junction held 9 bases outside the gene matches. Germline lookup yields CDR1 KGHSH and CDR2 LQKENI. CDR3 in DNA: TGTGCCAGCTCACCAAGGTCGACTAGCGGGAACCTCTACGAGCAGTACTTC. It encodes CASSPRSTSGNLYEQYF.

The J gene is TRBJ1-2, the V gene TRBV27, with 7 bases matching TRBD1. From germline, CDR1 is MNHEY and CDR2 SMNVEV (reference sequence). J was trimmed by 8 bases and V by 2 bases; bases with no gene match: 5. The CDR3 is 13 amino acids. The CDR3 reads CASSLGDRGGYTF. The DNA for the CDR3 is TGTGCCAGCAGTTTAGGGGACAGAGGGGGCTACACCTTC.

The chain combines TRBV7-9 with TRBJ2-3; D unclear. The CDR3 spans 12 residues. V was shortened by 5 bases and J by 2 bases, with 5 bases between the two germline ends. Germline V CDR1 and CDR2: SEHNR, FQNEAQ (reference sequence). The CDR3 here is CASSVHTDTQYF. The CDR3 DNA is TGTGCCAGCAGCGTCCACACAGATACGCAGTATTTT.

The V gene is TRBV18, the J gene TRBJ2-5, with 11 positions matching TRBD1. From germline, CDR1 is KGHSH and CDR2 LQKENI. The V gene end was trimmed by 6 bases and the J gene end by 2 bases; junction bases not matched to a gene: 14. The CDR3 spans 18 residues. Written as DNA, the CDR3 is TGTGCCAGCTCTCGGAGTCGGACAGGGGGCGTGGGGCAAGAGACCCAGTACTTC. This codes for CASSRSRTGGVGQETQYF. Full variable domain (rest looked up from reference TRBV18 and TRBJ2-5): NAGVMQNPRHLVRRRGQEARLRCSPMKGHSHVYWYRQLPEEGLKFMVYLQKENIIDESGMPKERFSAEFPKEGPSILRIQQVVRGDSAAYFCASSRSRTGGVGQETQYFGPGTRLLVL.

V gene TRBV11-3 combines with J gene TRBJ2-7, with D unresolved. CDR1 is SGHNT and CDR2 is YENEEA in the germline V gene. Trimming cost V 1 base and J 5 bases, with 3 bases left between them. This CDR3 spans 11 amino acids. The chain's CDR3 is CASSLGDEQYF. CDR3 sequence (DNA): TGTGCCAGCAGCTTAGGCGACGAGCAGTACTTC.

This clone was found once. V usage is TRBV28 and J usage is TRBJ2-7; D is ambiguous. Trimming took 7 bases from V and 1 from J, leaving 17 bases between them. The CDR3 spans 15 residues. Germline loops: CDR1 MDHEN, CDR2 SYDVKM. The DNA of the CDR3 is TGTGCCAGCATGGTCTCAAGCGCGAATTCCTACGAGCAGTACTTC. Its protein is CASMVSSANSYEQYF.

The V and J genes are TRBV5-1 and TRBJ2-2; D is perhaps TRBD2 (6 bases). The CDR3 loop spans 16 amino acids. Trimming cost V 0 bases and J 4 bases, with 13 bases left between them. The germline V gene has CDR1 SGHRS and CDR2 YFSETQ. The CDR3 bases are TGCGCCAGCAGCTTGGAAGGCGGGGCGTCCACCGGGGAGCTGTTTTTT. It yields the protein CASSLEGGASTGELFF. Full variable domain (remainder filled in from reference TRBV5-1 and TRBJ2-2): KAGVTQTPRYLIKTRGQQVTLSCSPISGHRSVSWYQQTPGQGLQFLFEYFSETQRNKGNFPGRFSGRQFSNSRSEMNVSTLELGDSALYLCASSLEGGASTGELFFGEGSRLTVL.

The rearrangement joins TRBV9 to TRBJ2-1, with 8 bases aligning to TRBD1. Germline loops: CDR1 SGDLS, CDR2 YYNGEE. The CDR3 is 15 amino acids. V shed 0 bases, J shed 7 bases, and the junction held 6 bases outside the gene matches. The CDR3 sequence is CASSVAGNRGNEQFF. The CDR3 nucleotides read TGTGCCAGCAGCGTAGCGGGGAACAGGGGGAATGAGCAGTTCTTC.

The CDR3 protein is CASSLMDTGELFF. CDR3 DNA sequence: TGTGCCAGCAGTTTAATGGACACCGGGGAGCTGTTTTTT. This chain uses TRBV27 with TRBJ2-2; no definite D call. The germline V and J ends were trimmed by 2 bases and 3 bases, with 4 bases remaining between them. The CDR3 consists of 13 residues. Germline V gives CDR1 MNHEY, CDR2 SMNVEV (reference sequence).

The chain is built from TRBV6-6 and TRBJ1-1, with D uncertain. Germline loops: CDR1 MNHNY, CDR2 SVGAGI (reference sequence). This CDR3 region has 16 residues. V was shortened by 4 bases and J by 0 bases, with 15 bases between the two germline ends. CDR3 sequence: CASSLGGGLMNTEAFF. The DNA of the CDR3 is TGTGCCAGCAGTTTAGGTGGAGGTTTAATGAACACTGAAGCTTTCTTT.

This chain joins TRBV9 and TRBJ1-4, with 7 bases fitting TRBD1. Germline trimming cut 4 bases from V and 8 bases from J; bases unmatched to any gene: 8. Germline CDR1 and CDR2: SGDLS and YYNGEE. This CDR3 is built from 14 residues. The CDR3 sequence is CASSTRGVGEKLFF. The CDR3 nucleotides read TGTGCCAGCAGCACCAGGGGGGTCGGCGAAAAACTGTTTTTT.

The rearrangement joins TRBV20-1 to TRBJ2-7; no definite D call. The CDR3 has 11 residues. Between the trimmed V and J ends, which lost 5 bases and 5 bases, there was a span of 10 bases. Per germline, CDR1 DFQATT and CDR2 SNEGSKA (reference sequence). CDR3 sequence: CSALKADEQYF. CDR3 coding DNA: TGCAGTGCTCTAAAGGCGGACGAGCAGTACTTC.

V usage is TRBV5-1 and J usage is TRBJ1-3; tentative D call: TRBD1 (5 bases). Trimming took 4 bases from V and 5 from J, leaving 13 bases between them. This CDR3 has 14 amino acids. Per germline, CDR1 SGHRS and CDR2 YFSETQ. The CDR3 DNA sequence: TGCGCCAGCAGCCGGGACGAGGGCAGAAACACCATATATTTT. Encoded protein: CASSRDEGRNTIYF.

The rearrangement links TRBV7-9 to TRBJ2-5; D is possibly TRBD2 (6 bases). The germline CDR1 and CDR2 sequences are SEHNR and FQNEAQ (reference sequence). V was clipped by 0 bases and J by 1 base, with 6 bases between them. The CDR3 is 14 residues long. The CDR3 region is CASSLAGGQETQYF. The CDR3 coding sequence is TGTGCCAGCAGCTTAGCGGGAGGCCAAGAGACCCAGTACTTC. The entire variable domain, with the rest obtained from reference TRBV7-9 and TRBJ2-5, is as follows: DTGVSQNPRHKITKRGQNVTFRCDPISEHNRLYWYRQTLGQGPEFLTYFQNEAQLEKSRLLSDRFSAERPKGSFSTLEIQRTEQGDSAMYLCASSLAGGQETQYFGPGTRLLVL.

The CDR3 here is CASRTSRVYNEQFF. The DNA for the CDR3 is TGTGCCAGCAGAACTAGCAGAGTCTACAATGAGCAGTTCTTC. The V and J genes are TRBV6-5 and TRBJ2-1; D possibly corresponds to TRBD2 (6 bases). The V and J ends lost 6 bases and 3 bases respectively, with 12 bases between them. Germline loops: CDR1 MNHEY, CDR2 SVGAGI. The CDR3 contains 14 residues.

The rearrangement links TRBV7-9 to TRBJ2-5; 11 positions agree with TRBD2. The V gene end was trimmed by 6 bases and the J gene end by 1 base; junction bases not matched to a gene: 10. The CDR3 sequence is 17 residues long. CDR1 is SEHNR, CDR2 FQNEAQ, per germline (reference sequence). CDR3 in amino acids: CASSFDGLAGFQETQYF. For the CDR3, the DNA is TGTGCCAGCAGTTTCGACGGACTAGCGGGTTTCCAAGAGACCCAGTACTTC.

This clone was seen just once. J is TRBJ2-2 and V is TRBV13; D ambiguous. Trimming cost V 0 bases and J 4 bases, with 6 bases left between them. The CDR3 has 14 residues. Germline V CDR1 and CDR2: PRHDT, FYEKMQ (reference sequence). The CDR3 DNA follows: TGTGCCAGCAGCTTAGGACAGACCACCGGGGAGCTGTTTTTT. Its protein product is CASSLGQTTGELFF.

The rearrangement uses TRBV2 and TRBJ2-7, with D maybe TRBD2 (7 bases). Per the germline V gene, CDR1 is SNHLY and CDR2 is FYNNEI. V lost 6 bases to trimming and J lost 4 bases, with 19 bases between them. The CDR3 totals 15 residues. For the CDR3, the DNA is TGTGCCAGCAGGAACCCAGGGGAGGGGCCTTACGAGCAGTACTTC. It encodes CASRNPGEGPYEQYF.

The chain recombines TRBV7-6 with TRBJ2-3; D could derive from TRBD1 or TRBD2 (6 bases each). This CDR3 is 16 amino acids long. Trimming pared 2 bases from V and 3 bases from J, leaving 15 bases between. From germline, CDR1 is SGHVS and CDR2 FNYEAQ. The CDR3 spells CASSLFTGAWTDTQYF. DNA of the CDR3: TGTGCCAGCAGCTTATTCACGGGGGCGTGGACAGATACGCAGTATTTT.

This clone was observed a few times. The chain combines TRBV28 with TRBJ1-1, with D perhaps TRBD1 (5 bases). Germline loops: CDR1 MDHEN, CDR2 SYDVKM. V was pared by 2 bases and J by 8 bases, with 6 bases between. The CDR3 spans 11 residues. The CDR3, as DNA: TGTGCCAGCAGTTTAGGGACCGAAGCTTTCTTT. It translates to CASSLGTEAFF.

The V call is TRBV29-1, the J call TRBJ2-5, with unresolved D. The CDR3 extends over 11 amino acids. Trimming took off 6 bases at V and 2 bases at J, with 7 bases between the two ends. Per germline, CDR1 SQVTM and CDR2 ANQGSEA. The DNA of the CDR3 is TGCAGCGTCTCGGCGCAAGAGACCCAGTACTTC. This translates into CSVSAQETQYF. The complete variable domain, with remaining parts taken from reference TRBV29-1 and TRBJ2-5, reads SAVISQKPSRDICQRGTSLTIQCQVDSQVTMMFWYRQQPGQSLTLIATANQGSEATYESGFVIDKFPISRPNLTFSTLTVSNMSPEDSSIYLCSVSAQETQYFGPGTRLLVL.

The rearrangement joins TRBV2 to TRBJ2-7; 10 bases fit TRBD2. This CDR3 has 15 residues. Trimming removed 6 bases from V and 9 bases from J; junction bases left unmatched: 14. Germline V lookup: CDR1 SNHLY, CDR2 FYNNEI. CDR3 in amino acids: CASSQSGTSERGQYF. The CDR3 coding sequence is TGTGCCAGCAGCCAGTCCGGGACTAGCGAGAGGGGGCAGTACTTC.

This chain joins TRBV7-9 and TRBJ1-1; possibly TRBD1 for D (5 bases). Trimming cost V 5 bases and J 2 bases, with 15 bases left between them. The CDR3 is 15 amino acids. Germline CDR1 SEHNR, CDR2 FQNEAQ (reference sequence). The CDR3 bases are TGTGCCAGCAGCCCTGACAGAGACCTTAACACTGAAGCTTTCTTT. Its translation: CASSPDRDLNTEAFF. The whole variable domain, remainder taken from reference TRBV7-9 and TRBJ1-1, is DTGVSQNPRHKITKRGQNVTFRCDPISEHNRLYWYRQTLGQGPEFLTYFQNEAQLEKSRLLSDRFSAERPKGSFSTLEIQRTEQGDSAMYLCASSPDRDLNTEAFFGQGTRLTVV.

This chain connects TRBV5-6 to TRBJ2-5, with TRBD2 matching 10 bases. The CDR3 contains 16 residues. In germline, CDR1 is SGHDT, CDR2 YYEEEE. Trimming took 1 base from V and 5 from J; bases not matched to a gene: 8. The CDR3 region is CASSLYASGRAETQYF. CDR3 DNA sequence: TGTGCCAGCAGCTTGTATGCTAGCGGGAGAGCTGAGACCCAGTACTTC. The variable domain in full, completed from reference TRBV5-6 and TRBJ2-5, reads DAGVTQSPTHLIKTRGQQVTLRCSPKSGHDTVSWYQQALGQGPQFIFQYYEEEERQRGNFPDRFSGHQFPNYSSELNVNALLLGDSALYLCASSLYASGRAETQYFGPGTRLLVL.

The rearrangement uses TRBV5-1 and TRBJ2-1; TRBD1 aligns across 7 bases. V lost 3 bases, J lost 4 bases, and 4 bases stayed unmatched. The germline CDR1 and CDR2 sequences are SGHRS and YFSETQ. This CDR3 region has 14 residues. The CDR3 protein is CASSWGQNYNEQFF. For the CDR3, the DNA is TGCGCCAGCAGCTGGGGACAGAATTACAATGAGCAGTTCTTC. Full variable domain (rest looked up from reference TRBV5-1 and TRBJ2-1): KAGVTQTPRYLIKTRGQQVTLSCSPISGHRSVSWYQQTPGQGLQFLFEYFSETQRNKGNFPGRFSGRQFSNSRSEMNVSTLELGDSALYLCASSWGQNYNEQFFGPGTRLTVL.

The genes are TRBV27 and TRBJ1-2; D gene unclear. CDR3 length: 13 amino acids. Germline V gives CDR1 MNHEY, CDR2 SMNVEV (reference sequence). V lost 4 bases and J lost 1, with 7 bases in between. The CDR3 protein is CASSSSGNYGYTF. DNA of the CDR3: TGTGCCAGCAGTTCCTCCGGTAACTATGGCTACACCTTC.